Shown below are 17 T cell receptor beta chains from a single sample sequenced in a study of blood T cells in healthy people across ages. Through a sample-barcoded 5' primer and a J-beta primer mix, a second PCR was run for roughly 7 to 12 cycles. TCRdb re-analysed the 5' RACE reads in MiXCR, keeping a single row per CDR3 protein. In the table there are over a million distinct CDR3 sequences, roughly 43% of which are singletons. The material sequenced was blood. These receptors were collected from a woman in her late teens or twenties in good health.

This clonotype was detected only once. The chain is built from TRBV7-2 and TRBJ2-3; a possible D gene is TRBD2 (5 bases). Germline V CDR1 and CDR2: SGHTA, FQGNSA. V lost 11 bases to trimming and J lost 2 bases, with 17 bases between them. This CDR3 is built from 14 residues. CDR3 in DNA: TGTGCCGGTGAGCGGAGTGGCCCCACAGATACGCAGTATTTT. Translated: CAGERSGPTDTQYF.

The chain is built from TRBV5-5 and TRBJ1-1; no clear D. The CDR3 spans 13 residues. Germline CDR1 is SGHKS and CDR2 is YYEKEE (reference sequence). With 1 base removed from V and 4 bases from J, the gap between germline ends came to 8 bases. The CDR3 loop is CASSLSRTTEAFF. For the CDR3, the DNA is TGTGCCAGCAGCTTGTCGCGGACCACTGAAGCTTTCTTT.

J is TRBJ2-1 and V is TRBV7-2; the match to TRBD2 covers 8 bases. Losses at the gene ends were 5 bases for V and 4 bases for J; bases not matched to a gene: 7. This CDR3 is built from 15 residues. CDR1 is SGHTA, CDR2 FQGNSA, per germline. Here the CDR3 reads CASSAGGQPYNEQFF. The CDR3 bases are TGTGCCAGCAGCGCGGGGGGTCAGCCATACAATGAGCAGTTCTTC.

The gene calls are TRBV4-1 and TRBJ2-6; unclear D gene. The CDR3 is 15 residues long. The germline gives CDR1 MGHRA, CDR2 YSYEKL. Trimming took 4 bases from V and 0 from J, leaving 7 bases between them. The CDR3 is CASSLLDSGANVLTF. DNA for the CDR3: TGCGCCAGCAGCCTGTTGGACTCTGGGGCCAACGTCCTGACTTTC.

The rearrangement links TRBV2 to TRBJ2-5; no definite D call. The germline V gene encodes CDR1 SNHLY and CDR2 FYNNEI. V dropped 3 bases and J dropped 3 bases, with 5 bases sitting between them. The CDR3 is made up of 12 amino acids. CDR3 sequence: CASSEAEETQYF. The CDR3 DNA reads as TGTGCCAGCAGTGAGGCGGAAGAGACCCAGTACTTC.

This clonotype was seen at least ten times. The V gene is TRBV12-3 or TRBV12-4, the J gene TRBJ2-1, with unresolved D. The DNA end is a closer match to TRBJ2-7, so the J assignment may be wrong. The length of the CDR3 is 15 residues. The CDR3 is CASTYRASSYNEQYF. The CDR3 coding sequence is TGTGCCAGCACCTACCGGGCCAGCTCCTACAATGAGCAGTACTTC.

Points on this clonotype: A much larger clone sits a single nucleotide away, making a read error possible. The CDR3 end shows no conserved phenylalanine or tryptophan, and so a read error is likely. The chain has TRBV12-3 or TRBV12-4 and TRBJ2-7; D may be TRBD2 (6 bases). V lost 0 bases and J 1 base, leaving 10 bases between the germline ends. The CDR3 spans 15 residues. In DNA form, the CDR3 reads TGTGCCAGCAGTTTAGCGCGGGACGGATCCTACGAGCAGTACTCC. Translating gives CASSLARDGSYEQYS.

The chain couples TRBV9 to TRBJ2-3; 10 bases match TRBD2. Germline V gene sequence: CDR1 SGDLS, CDR2 YYNGEE. J was trimmed by 4 bases and V by 7 bases; bases with no gene match: 12. The CDR3 loop spans 16 amino acids. The CDR3 DNA is TGTGCCAGCGCGCAGCGGGAGGGTTGGGTCGCAGATACGCAGTATTTT. Translated, it gives CASAQREGWVADTQYF.

This clonotype was seen more than once but under ten times. The chain joins TRBV6-2 or TRBV6-3 to TRBJ2-3; D is perhaps TRBD1 or TRBD2 (5 bases each). Trimming left V 7 bases short and J 0 bases short, with 11 bases between. The CDR3 consists of 14 residues. Germline CDR1 reads MNHEY; CDR2 reads SVGEGT. CDR3 loop: CASTKRGSTDTQYF. DNA for the CDR3: TGTGCCAGCACCAAGAGGGGTAGCACAGATACGCAGTATTTT.

This clonotype was counted between two and nine times. V usage is TRBV4-3 and J usage is TRBJ2-3; 12 bases agree with TRBD2. This CDR3 has 17 amino acids. Germline trimming cut 1 base from V and 4 bases from J; bases unmatched to any gene: 6. Germline values: CDR1 LGHNA, CDR2 YSLEER. This chain's CDR3 is CASSQALAGGQADTQYF. The DNA of the CDR3 is TGCGCCAGCAGCCAAGCGCTAGCGGGGGGGCAGGCAGATACGCAGTATTTT.

The rearrangement joins TRBV4-2 to TRBJ1-1, with TRBD1 identical over 7 bases. The CDR3 has 14 residues. V shed 1 base, J shed 4 bases, and the junction held 3 bases outside the gene matches. Germline V gene sequence: CDR1 LGHNA, CDR2 YNFKEQ. CDR3 coding DNA: TGTGCCAGCAGCCAAGTGACAGGGCTCACTGAAGCTTTCTTT. As protein: CASSQVTGLTEAFF.

Concerning this clonotype itself: A much bigger clone sits one base away, suggesting this may be a read error. The genes are TRBV5-1 and TRBJ1-2; D not certain. The germline CDR1 and CDR2 sequences are SGHRS and YFSETQ. The germline V and J ends were trimmed by 0 bases and 2 bases, with 11 bases remaining between them. The CDR3 loop spans 15 amino acids. The CDR3 sequence is CASSLAGSSNYGYTF. The CDR3 DNA is TGCGCCAGCAGCTTGGCGGGGTCTTCAAACTATGGCTACACCTTC.

The gene calls are TRBV7-2 and TRBJ2-3; tentative D call: TRBD2 (6 bases). Germline V CDR1 and CDR2: SGHTA, FQGNSA. V lost 7 bases, J lost 4 bases, and 27 bases lay in between. The CDR3 is 18 residues long. In DNA form, the CDR3 reads TGTGCCAGCACCCAACCTCTCGGGGGAACGGGGAAGGCAGATACGCAGTATTTT. The encoded protein is CASTQPLGGTGKADTQYF.

The V gene is TRBV7-2, the J gene TRBJ2-2, with unresolved D. The V end was cut by 6 bases, the J end by 0 bases, with 5 bases between. Germline V gene lookup returns CDR1 SGHTA and CDR2 FQGNSA. The CDR3 contains 13 residues. In DNA form, the CDR3 reads TGTGCCAGCAGATCTACGAACACCGGGGAGCTGTTTTTT. It encodes CASRSTNTGELFF.

In its sample, this clonotype was seen a few times. The chain recombines TRBV5-5 with TRBJ1-5; D perhaps matches TRBD1 (5 bases). CDR1 and CDR2 from the germline V gene are SGHKS and YYEKEE (reference sequence). CDR3 length equals 15 residues. V was cut by 2 bases and J by 2 bases, with 11 bases left in between. The CDR3 is CASSFEGDGNQPQHF. The CDR3 DNA sequence: TGTGCCAGCAGCTTTGAAGGGGACGGCAATCAGCCCCAGCATTTT.

Remarks on this clonotype: The junction does not match germline at one end; this may be a read error. The rearrangement joins TRBV7-9 to TRBJ1-6; the match to TRBD1 covers 8 bases. The CDR3 spans 14 residues. Germline CDR1 SEHNR, CDR2 FQNEAQ (reference sequence). Here the CDR3 reads CACSLAGGGSPLHF. CDR3 coding DNA: TGTGCCTGCAGCTTAGCAGGGGGCGGATCACCCCTCCACTTT.

This sequence joins TRBV7-9 and TRBJ2-7, with D uncertain. The germline V gene encodes CDR1 SEHNR and CDR2 FQNEAQ (reference sequence). The V gene lost 5 bases and the J gene lost 4 bases, with 12 bases spanning the gap. CDR3 length: 13 residues. The CDR3 DNA reads TGTGCCAGCAGCCAAACGATAAATTACGAGCAGTACTTC. It codes for CASSQTINYEQYF.